One sample yielded the 2 T cell receptor beta chains listed below, sequenced in a study of T cells after yellow fever vaccination. From the 5' RACE reads, TCRdb called clonotypes with MiXCR, one entry per CDR3 protein. The table lists tens of thousands of distinct CDR3 sequences, approximately 6.9% of them singletons. Here the sequenced sample was CD8+ T cells sorted from PBMCs, taken around 5 days after the first yellow fever vaccination. The origin of the receptors is a man younger than 35 who received the YFV17D yellow fever vaccine.

This clonotype has only a few counts. The chain couples TRBV29-1 to TRBJ2-2; either TRBD1 or TRBD2 may fit D (5 bases each). Trimming removed 6 bases at V and 1 base at J, with 9 bases between. This CDR3 comprises 13 residues. Germline V gene lookup returns CDR1 SQVTM and CDR2 ANQGSEA. CDR3: CSVGDGNTGELFF. The DNA of the CDR3 is TGCAGCGTCGGGGACGGGAACACCGGGGAGCTGTTTTTT.

The V and J genes are TRBV6-2 or TRBV6-3 and TRBJ2-1; tentatively, D is TRBD1 (7 bases). The CDR3 covers 14 residues. The germline gives CDR1 MNHEY, CDR2 SVGEGT. V was clipped by 7 bases and J by 8 bases, with 18 bases between them. The CDR3, as DNA: TGTGCCAGCAAAAGGGGGCGGGGCAGGGATGAGCAGTTCTTC. Its protein is CASKRGRGRDEQFF.